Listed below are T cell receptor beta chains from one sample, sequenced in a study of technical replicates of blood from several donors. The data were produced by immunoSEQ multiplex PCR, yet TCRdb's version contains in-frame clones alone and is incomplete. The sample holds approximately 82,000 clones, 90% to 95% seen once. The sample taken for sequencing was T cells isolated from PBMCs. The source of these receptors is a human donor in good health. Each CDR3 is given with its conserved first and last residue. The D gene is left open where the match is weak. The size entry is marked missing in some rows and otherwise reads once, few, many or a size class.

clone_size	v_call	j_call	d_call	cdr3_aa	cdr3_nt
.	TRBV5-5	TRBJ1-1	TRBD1	CASSLDPRTGGGTEAFF	TGTGCCAGCAGCTTGGACCCGAGGACAGGGGGAGGGACTGAAGCTTTCTTT
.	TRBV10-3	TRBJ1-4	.	CAISRGTGVLNATNEKLFF	TGTGCCATCAGCCGAGGTACGGGGGTACTTAATGCAACTAATGAAAAACTGTTTTTT
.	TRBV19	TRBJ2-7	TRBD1	CASTPTTGVYEQYF	TGTGCCAGTACCCCAACGACAGGGGTCTACGAGCAGTACTTC
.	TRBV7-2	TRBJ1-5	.	CASSLVWEGGNQPQHF	TGTGCCAGCAGCTTAGTGTGGGAGGGTGGCAATCAGCCCCAGCATTTT
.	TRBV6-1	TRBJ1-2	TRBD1	CASSARSGGAGYGYTF	TGTGCCAGCAGTGCCAGATCAGGGGGCGCAGGCTATGGCTACACCTTC
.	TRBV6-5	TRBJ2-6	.	CASSSEGLTGANVLTF	TGTGCCAGCAGTTCAGAGGGCCTTACTGGGGCCAACGTCCTGACTTTC
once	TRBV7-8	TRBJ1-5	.	CASSLGTGNQPQHF	TGTGCCAGCAGCTTGGGAACAGGGAATCAGCCCCAGCATTTT
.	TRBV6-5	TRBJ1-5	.	CASSYSLTGSQPQHF	TGTGCCAGCAGTTACTCACTCACGGGGAGTCAGCCCCAGCATTTT
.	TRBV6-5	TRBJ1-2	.	CASSKNEDGYTF	TGTGCCAGCAGTAAAAATGAGGATGGCTACACCTTC
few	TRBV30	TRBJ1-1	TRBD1	CAWSGGGSQAFF	TGTGCCTGGAGTGGAGGGGGCAGCCAAGCTTTCTTT
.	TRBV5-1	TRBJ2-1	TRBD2	CASSLTSVSSYNEQFF	TGCGCCAGCAGCTTAACTAGCGTCAGCTCCTACAATGAGCAGTTCTTC
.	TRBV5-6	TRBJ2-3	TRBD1	CASSLATGIFTDTQYF	TGTGCCAGCAGCTTGGCGACAGGGATTTTCACAGATACGCAGTATTTT
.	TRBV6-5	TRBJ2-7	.	CASSSLSGHAYEQYF	TGTGCCAGCAGTTCACTTAGCGGCCACGCCTACGAGCAGTACTTC
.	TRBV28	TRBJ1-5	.	CASTLGRAQHF	TGTGCCAGCACTTTGGGGAGGGCCCAGCATTTT
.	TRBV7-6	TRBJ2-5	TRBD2	CAITRGGNTLQTQYF	TGTGCCATCACCCGGGGGGGAAATACGTTGCAGACCCAGTACTTC
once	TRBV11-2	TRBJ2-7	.	CASSLTGLGSSYEQYF	TGTGCCAGCAGCTTAACAGGGTTGGGGAGCTCCTACGAGCAGTACTTC
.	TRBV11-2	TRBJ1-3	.	CASSSPGRGENTIYF	TGTGCCAGCAGCTCCCCAGGCAGGGGTGAAAACACCATATATTTT
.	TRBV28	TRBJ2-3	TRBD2	CASNGGTDTQYF	TGTGCCAGCAACGGGGGGACAGATACGCAGTATTTT
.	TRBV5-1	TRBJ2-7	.	CASSLTGFPLSSFSYEQYF	TGCGCCAGCAGCTTGACAGGGTTCCCTCTGTCCTCCTTCTCCTACGAGCAGTACTTC
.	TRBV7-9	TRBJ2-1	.	CASSPPWTKTYNEQFF	TGTGCCAGCAGCCCCCCCTGGACAAAAACGTACAATGAGCAGTTCTTC
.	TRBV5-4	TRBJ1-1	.	CASRPLTYGDTEAFF	TGTGCCAGCAGGCCCCTTACTTACGGTGACACTGAAGCTTTCTTT
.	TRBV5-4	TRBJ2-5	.	CASSLRRGWGLETQYF	TGTGCCAGCAGCTTGCGACGGGGGTGGGGTTTGGAGACCCAGTACTTC
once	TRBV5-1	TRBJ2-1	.	CASSSSGTSTKEQFF	TGCGCCAGCAGCTCATCCGGGACTTCCACGAAGGAGCAGTTCTTC
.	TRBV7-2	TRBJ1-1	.	CASSPPRQWNTEAFF	TGTGCCAGCAGCCCCCCGAGACAGTGGAACACTGAAGCTTTCTTT
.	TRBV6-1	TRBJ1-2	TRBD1	CASSEEGARGYTF	TGTGCCAGCAGTGAAGAGGGGGCGCGGGGCTACACCTTC
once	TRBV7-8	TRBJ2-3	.	CASRYTDTQYF	TGTGCCAGCAGATACACAGATACGCAGTATTTT
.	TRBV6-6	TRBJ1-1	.	CATFRVMNTEAFF	TGTGCCACCTTCAGGGTCATGAACACTGAAGCTTTCTTT
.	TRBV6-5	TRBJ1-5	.	CASSYSIIVQPQHF	TGTGCCAGCAGTTACTCGATTATAGTCCAGCCCCAGCATTTT
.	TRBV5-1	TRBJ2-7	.	CASSLEAGKVYEQYF	TGCGCCAGCAGCTTGGAAGCAGGGAAGGTCTACGAGCAGTACTTC
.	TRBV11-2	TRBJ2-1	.	CASSFDPQGGNEQFF	TGTGCCAGCAGCTTCGACCCGCAGGGGGGTAATGAGCAGTTCTTC
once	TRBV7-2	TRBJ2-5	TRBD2	CASSLVSGGATETQYF	TGTGCCAGCAGCTTAGTAAGCGGGGGGGCCACCGAGACCCAGTACTTC
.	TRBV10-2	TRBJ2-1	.	CASLTRGSTYNEQFF	TGCGCCAGCCTAACACGGGGGAGTACCTACAATGAGCAGTTCTTC
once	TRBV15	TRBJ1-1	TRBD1	CATSRGGTGNTEAFF	TGTGCCACCAGCAGAGGAGGGACAGGGAACACTGAAGCTTTCTTT
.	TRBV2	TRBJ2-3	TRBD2	CASSPGLAGASRDTQYF	TGTGCCAGCAGTCCGGGACTAGCGGGAGCCTCCCGGGATACGCAGTATTTT
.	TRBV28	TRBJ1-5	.	CASRVANQPQHF	TGTGCCAGCAGGGTGGCTAATCAGCCCCAGCATTTT
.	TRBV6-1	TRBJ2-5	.	CASSEVVGQRETQYF	TGTGCCAGCAGTGAAGTCGTCGGACAGCGAGAGACCCAGTACTTC
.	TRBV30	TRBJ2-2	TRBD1	CAWREQGVDAGELFF	TGTGCCTGGAGGGAACAGGGGGTGGACGCCGGGGAGCTGTTTTTT
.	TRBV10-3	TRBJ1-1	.	CAISGTAENTEAFF	TGTGCCATCAGTGGTACAGCCGAGAACACTGAAGCTTTCTTT
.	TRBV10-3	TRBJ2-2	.	CAISESTGTGELFF	TGTGCCATCAGTGAGTCGACCGGGACCGGGGAGCTGTTTTTT
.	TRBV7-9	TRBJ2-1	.	CASTGQGGEQFF	TGTGCCAGCACCGGGCAGGGCGGTGAGCAGTTCTTC
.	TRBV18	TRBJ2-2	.	CASPIQGNRAGELFF	TGTGCCAGCCCGATACAGGGAAACAGAGCCGGGGAGCTGTTTTTT
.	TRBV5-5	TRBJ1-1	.	CASSLHGVMNTEAFF	TGTGCCAGCAGCTTGCACGGGGTTATGAACACTGAAGCTTTCTTT